The 20 T cell receptor beta chains listed next were all sequenced from one sample in a study of identical twins. MiXCR was run by TCRdb on the 5' RACE reads, yielding one entry per CDR3 protein. The sample contains about 150,000 distinct CDR3 sequences, approximately 4% of which appear only once. The sequenced sample consisted of memory T cells sorted from blood. These receptors came from a young man in good health.

This clonotype was seen ten or more times. V and J are TRBV29-1 and TRBJ1-1; D possibly corresponds to TRBD1 (5 bases). CDR3 length equals 13 residues. The ends were cut back, 8 bases at V and 5 bases at J, with 18 bases in the middle. The germline gives CDR1 SQVTM, CDR2 ANQGSEA. The CDR3: CSTTQGRGTEAFF. For the CDR3, the DNA is TGCAGCACAACCCAAGGGAGGGGAACTGAAGCTTTCTTT. The full variable domain, in which reference TRBV29-1 and TRBJ1-1 provide the parts outside the CDR3, is SAVISQKPSRDICQRGTSLTIQCQVDSQVTMMFWYRQQPGQSLTLIATANQGSEATYESGFVIDKFPISRPNLTFSTLTVSNMSPEDSSIYLCSTTQGRGTEAFFGQGTRLTVV.

This clonotype was seen a few times. The V call is TRBV2, the J call TRBJ2-5, with 8 positions matching TRBD2. Germline V gene lookup returns CDR1 SNHLY and CDR2 FYNNEI. V was clipped by 3 bases and J by 5 bases; unmatched bases: 11. The CDR3 consists of 16 residues. As DNA, the CDR3 is TGTGCCAGCAGTGACCGGGTCGTACCGGGGGGGGAGACCCAGTACTTC. It is translated as CASSDRVVPGGETQYF.

This clonotype appeared many times. V usage is TRBV27 and J usage is TRBJ2-7, with TRBD1 identical over 7 bases. The CDR3 runs 15 residues. Germline V gene lookup returns CDR1 MNHEY and CDR2 SMNVEV (reference sequence). Unmatched junction bases numbered 11, after V lost 3 bases and J lost 6 bases. CDR3 DNA sequence: TGTGCCAGCAGTTTGTCTCCGACAGGGAGCGGCGAGCAGTACTTC. Translated: CASSLSPTGSGEQYF.

This clonotype was seen at least ten times. The chain combines TRBV5-1 with TRBJ1-4, with D possibly matching TRBD1 (5 bases). The V gene's germline CDR1 is SGHRS and CDR2 YFSETQ. V shed 3 bases and J shed 9 bases, with 21 bases lying between them. The CDR3 runs 16 residues. The CDR3 DNA follows: TGCGCCAGCAGCTCCGGGAGGGGAGGATCGACGAAAAAACTGTTTTTT. Translation: CASSSGRGGSTKKLFF.

This clonotype showed up many times. The rearrangement links TRBV5-1 to TRBJ2-1, with 10 positions matching TRBD2. The CDR3 has 15 residues. The V gene's germline CDR1 is SGHRS and CDR2 YFSETQ. V shed 3 bases, J shed 2 bases, and the junction held 2 bases outside the gene matches. CDR3 region: CASSSSGSPYNEQFF. The CDR3 nucleotides are TGCGCCAGCAGCTCTAGCGGGAGCCCCTACAATGAGCAGTTCTTC.

In this sample, this clonotype turned up many times. The chain uses TRBV7-9 and TRBJ1-1; a weak D match, TRBD1 (5 bases). Trimming cost V 8 bases and J 4 bases, with 20 bases left between them. Looked up from germline, CDR1 is SEHNR and CDR2 is FQNEAQ (reference sequence). The CDR3 is 15 amino acids. The CDR3 nucleotides read TGTGCCAGCGATGAACCGGGACTGAGGAGCACTGAAGCTTTCTTT. Its translation: CASDEPGLRSTEAFF.

In this sample, this clonotype turned up many times. This sequence joins TRBV11-1 and TRBJ2-5; TRBD1 matches 10 bases. CDR1 and CDR2 from the germline V gene are SGHAT and FQDESV (reference sequence). J gave up 3 bases and V 6 bases, and 4 bases lay outside the gene matches. This CDR3 region has 14 residues. The CDR3 sequence is CASRTGTGEETQYF. The CDR3 DNA is TGTGCCAGCAGGACCGGGACAGGGGAAGAGACCCAGTACTTC.

This clonotype has a count of ten or more. The chain recombines TRBV11-2 with TRBJ2-1; D is tentatively TRBD1 or TRBD2 (7 bases each). V was shortened by 4 bases and J by 9 bases, with 16 bases between the two germline ends. From germline, CDR1 is SGHAT and CDR2 FQNNGV. This CDR3 has 14 amino acids. The DNA for the CDR3 is TGTGCCAGCAGCTCCAGGCAGGGGGGGCTTGAGCAGTTCTTC. Translating it yields CASSSRQGGLEQFF.

This clonotype has ten or more counts. The chain links TRBV9 to TRBJ2-3; a weak D match, TRBD2 (6 bases). There are 15 residues in the CDR3. Germline V gives CDR1 SGDLS, CDR2 YYNGEE. Trimming pared 6 bases from V and 2 bases from J, leaving 16 bases between. CDR3 loop: CASTPSAGSTDTQYF. CDR3 sequence (DNA): TGTGCCAGCACCCCCAGCGCGGGATCCACAGATACGCAGTATTTT. Drawing the rest from reference TRBV9 and TRBJ2-3, the complete variable domain is DSGVTQTPKHLITATGQRVTLRCSPRSGDLSVYWYQQSLDQGLQFLIQYYNGEERAKGNILERFSAQQFPDLHSELNLSSLELGDSALYFCASTPSAGSTDTQYFGPGTRLTVL.

Many counts were recorded for this clonotype. V usage is TRBV28 and J usage is TRBJ1-6, with 7 positions matching TRBD1. The V gene's germline CDR1 is MDHEN and CDR2 SYDVKM. Trimming at V came to 7 bases and at J to 2 bases, leaving 5 bases not matched to a gene. The CDR3 covers 15 residues. Here the CDR3 reads CASNGQAPYNSPLHF. In nucleotides, the CDR3 is TGTGCCAGCAACGGACAGGCCCCCTATAATTCACCCCTCCACTTT.

This clonotype has a count of ten or more. The chain employs TRBV5-1 and TRBJ2-5, with 12 bases lining up with TRBD2. Trimming removed 0 bases from V and 4 bases from J; junction bases left unmatched: 4. The CDR3 runs 16 residues. The V gene's germline CDR1 is SGHRS and CDR2 YFSETQ. This chain's CDR3 is CASSLAGGLAGETQYF. CDR3 DNA sequence: TGCGCCAGCAGCTTGGCCGGGGGACTAGCGGGAGAGACCCAGTACTTC.

This clonotype was recorded many times. The rearrangement uses TRBV3-1 and TRBJ2-1, with no clear D. Germline V gene sequence: CDR1 LGHDT, CDR2 YNNKEL (reference sequence). The ends were cut back, 1 base at V and 0 bases at J, with 7 bases in the middle. The CDR3 contains 15 residues. CDR3 in DNA: TGTGCCAGCAGCCAAGGGCGTAACTCCTACAATGAGCAGTTCTTC. It yields the protein CASSQGRNSYNEQFF.

This clonotype came up many times. The rearrangement joins TRBV7-2 to TRBJ2-1; D might be TRBD1 or TRBD2, each matching 5 bases. Germline V gene sequence: CDR1 SGHTA, CDR2 FQGNSA. The V gene lost 6 bases and the J gene lost 6 bases, with 15 bases spanning the gap. The CDR3 runs 14 residues. The CDR3 loop is CASSSGAQINEQFF. For the CDR3, the DNA is TGTGCCAGCAGTTCCGGGGCCCAGATCAATGAGCAGTTCTTC.

This clonotype was found a few times. This chain links TRBV2 with TRBJ2-3, with unresolved D. The CDR3 is 12 residues long. Trimming pared 4 bases from V and 8 bases from J, leaving 10 bases between. Germline V gives CDR1 SNHLY, CDR2 FYNNEI. CDR3 loop: CASSGEGSTQYF. The CDR3 DNA is TGTGCCAGCAGTGGAGAAGGGTCTACGCAGTATTTT.

This clonotype was counted at least ten times. This sequence joins TRBV12-3 or TRBV12-4 and TRBJ2-1; 8 bases match TRBD2. The CDR3 totals 16 residues. V was pared by 3 bases and J by 7 bases, with 11 bases of the junction left unmatched. The CDR3 here is CASSLRVTSGRNEQFF. In DNA, the CDR3 is TGTGCCAGCAGTTTGCGTGTTACTAGCGGAAGGAATGAGCAGTTCTTC.

This clonotype was detected many times. V gene TRBV10-3 combines with J gene TRBJ2-1, with 13 bases matching TRBD2. Losses at the gene ends were 9 bases for V and 5 bases for J; bases not matched to a gene: 1. Germline V CDR1 and CDR2: ENHRY, SYGVKD. The length of the CDR3 is 13 residues. CDR3 protein: CAIGLAGDNEQFF. The CDR3 DNA follows: TGTGCCATAGGACTAGCGGGAGACAATGAGCAGTTCTTC.

This clonotype was found many times. The rearrangement joins TRBV29-1 to TRBJ2-2; 11 bases map to TRBD1. Trimming cost V 5 bases and J 5 bases; bases outside gene matches: 7. Germline V lookup: CDR1 SQVTM, CDR2 ANQGSEA. This CDR3 is built from 15 residues. The CDR3 bases are TGCAGCGTTCCATACGGGACAGGGGGAACCGGGGAGCTGTTTTTT. Protein: CSVPYGTGGTGELFF.

This clonotype showed up many times. This chain connects TRBV25-1 to TRBJ1-1, with 8 positions matching TRBD1. CDR3 size: 14 residues. The V and J ends lost 6 bases and 1 base, in that order; junction bases with no gene match: 4. In germline, CDR1 is MGHDK, CDR2 SYGVNS. For the CDR3, the DNA is TGTGCCAGCAGGACTACAGGGGGGAACACTGAAGCTTTCTTT. Its protein product is CASRTTGGNTEAFF.

The V gene is TRBV6-1, the J gene TRBJ2-2, with 8 bases fitting TRBD1. V dropped 6 bases and J dropped 2; count of bases not matched to a gene: 2. Germline assignment: CDR1 MNHNS and CDR2 SASEGT. There are 14 residues in the CDR3. CDR3 bases: TGTGCCAGCAGGGGACAGGTCAACACCGGGGAGCTGTTTTTT. Protein product: CASRGQVNTGELFF.

In this sample, this clonotype turned up a few times. This rearrangement joins TRBV27 to TRBJ2-1; 12 bases fit TRBD2. This CDR3 has 14 residues. Trimming cost V 6 bases and J 7 bases; bases outside gene matches: 4. CDR1 and CDR2 (germline): MNHEY, SMNVEV (reference sequence). CDR3 region: CASRRTSGKNEQFF. The CDR3 region has the DNA TGTGCCAGCAGGCGGACTAGCGGGAAAAATGAGCAGTTCTTC.